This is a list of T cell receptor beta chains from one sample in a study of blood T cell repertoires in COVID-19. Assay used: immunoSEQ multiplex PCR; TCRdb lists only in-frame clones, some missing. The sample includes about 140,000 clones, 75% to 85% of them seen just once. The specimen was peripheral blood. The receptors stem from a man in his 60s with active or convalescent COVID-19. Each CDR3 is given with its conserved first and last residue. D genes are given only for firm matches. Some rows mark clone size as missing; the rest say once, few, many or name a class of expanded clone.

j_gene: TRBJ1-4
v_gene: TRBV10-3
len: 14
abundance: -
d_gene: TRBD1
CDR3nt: TGTGCCATCAGGCAGGGACAGGGAGGTGAAAAACTGTTTTTT
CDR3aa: CAIRQGQGGEKLFF

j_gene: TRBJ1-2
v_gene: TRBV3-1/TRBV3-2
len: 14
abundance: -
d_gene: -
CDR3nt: TGTGCCAGCAGCCCCCGCCTCTCTAGCGTTGGCTACACCTTC
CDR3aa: CASSPRLSSVGYTF

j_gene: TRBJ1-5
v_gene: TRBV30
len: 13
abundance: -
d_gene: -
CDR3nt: TGTGCCTGGAGTGAAAGAGGCAATCAGCCCCAGCATTTT
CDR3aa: CAWSERGNQPQHF

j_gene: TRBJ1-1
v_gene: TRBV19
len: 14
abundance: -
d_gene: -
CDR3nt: TGTGCCAGTAGTCAAACTAAATTCGCCACTGAAGCTTTCTTT
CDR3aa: CASSQTKFATEAFF

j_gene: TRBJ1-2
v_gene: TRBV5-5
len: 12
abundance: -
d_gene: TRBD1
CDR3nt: TGTGCCAGCAGCGGGACAGGGTCTGGCTACACCTTC
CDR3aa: CASSGTGSGYTF

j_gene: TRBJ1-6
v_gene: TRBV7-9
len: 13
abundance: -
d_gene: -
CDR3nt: TGTGCCAGCAGCTTAGGGGCTAATTCACCCCTCCACTTT
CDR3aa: CASSLGANSPLHF

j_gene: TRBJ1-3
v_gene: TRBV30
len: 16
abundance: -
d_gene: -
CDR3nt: TGTGCCTGGAGTGTACGAGGGAACTTTGCTGGAAACACCATATATTTT
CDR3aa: CAWSVRGNFAGNTIYF

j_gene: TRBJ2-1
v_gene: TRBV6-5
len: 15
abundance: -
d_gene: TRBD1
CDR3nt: TGTGCCAGCACCAAACCGGGACAGGGAAACAATGAGCAGTTCTTC
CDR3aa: CASTKPGQGNNEQFF

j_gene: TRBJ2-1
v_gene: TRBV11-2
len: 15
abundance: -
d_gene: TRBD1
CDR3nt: TGTGCCAGCACCCTAGGGGGCCCGTCCTACAATGAGCAGTTCTTC
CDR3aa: CASTLGGPSYNEQFF

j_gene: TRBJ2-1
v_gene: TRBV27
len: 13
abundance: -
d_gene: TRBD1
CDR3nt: TGTGCCAGCAGTATTGACAGGGGACATGAGCAGTTCTTC
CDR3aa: CASSIDRGHEQFF

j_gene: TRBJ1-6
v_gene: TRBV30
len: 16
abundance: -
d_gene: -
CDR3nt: TGTGCCTGGAGTGCCGGCGGGACTTCTAATAATTCACCCCTCCACTTT
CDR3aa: CAWSAGGTSNNSPLHF

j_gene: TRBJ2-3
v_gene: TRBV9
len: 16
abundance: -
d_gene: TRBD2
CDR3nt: TGTGCCAGCAGCATAGGGGTTGGGAGGGGCACAGATACGCAGTATTTT
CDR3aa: CASSIGVGRGTDTQYF

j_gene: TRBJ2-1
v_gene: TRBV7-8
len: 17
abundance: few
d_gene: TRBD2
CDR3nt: TGTGCCAGCAGCTCCACCAAACTAGCGGGAGGGCCTAGTGAGCAGTTCTTC
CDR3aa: CASSSTKLAGGPSEQFF

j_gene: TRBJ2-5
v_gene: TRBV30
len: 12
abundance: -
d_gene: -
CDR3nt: TGTGCCTGGAGTGTAAGCGTAGAGACCCAGTACTTC
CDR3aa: CAWSVSVETQYF

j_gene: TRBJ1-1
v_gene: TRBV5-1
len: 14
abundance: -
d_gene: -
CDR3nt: TGCGCCAGCAGCTTGGCGACAGCGAACACTGAAGCTTTCTTT
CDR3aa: CASSLATANTEAFF

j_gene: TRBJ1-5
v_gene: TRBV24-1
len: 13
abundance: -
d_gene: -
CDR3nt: TGTGCCACCAACGGGGGATACAATCAGCCCCAGCATTTT
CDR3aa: CATNGGYNQPQHF

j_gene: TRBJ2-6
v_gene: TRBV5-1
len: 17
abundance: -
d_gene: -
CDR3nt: TGCGCCAGCAGCTCCGACGGAGGGGGCCCTGGGGCCAACGTCCTGACTTTC
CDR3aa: CASSSDGGGPGANVLTF

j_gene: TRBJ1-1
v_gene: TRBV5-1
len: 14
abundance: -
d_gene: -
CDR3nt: TGCGCCAGCAGCTTTGAACCGACAGGCACTGAAGCTTTCTTT
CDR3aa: CASSFEPTGTEAFF

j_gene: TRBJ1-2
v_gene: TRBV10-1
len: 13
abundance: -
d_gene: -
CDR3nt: TGCGCCAGCAGTGACGACAGACGAGGTGGCTACACCTTC
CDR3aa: CASSDDRRGGYTF

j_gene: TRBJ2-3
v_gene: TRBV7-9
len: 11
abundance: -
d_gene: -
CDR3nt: TGTGCCAGCAGCTCTAAAGATACGCAGTATTTT
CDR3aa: CASSSKDTQYF

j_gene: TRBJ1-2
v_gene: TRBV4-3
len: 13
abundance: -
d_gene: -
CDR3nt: TGCGCCAGCAGCCAAGTTACTGGGGGCGCGGGCACCTTC
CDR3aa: CASSQVTGGAGTF

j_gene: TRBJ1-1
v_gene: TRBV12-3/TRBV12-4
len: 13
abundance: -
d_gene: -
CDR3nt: TGTGCCAGCTGGGGGGGGCAGAACACTGAAGCTTTCTTT
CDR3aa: CASWGGQNTEAFF

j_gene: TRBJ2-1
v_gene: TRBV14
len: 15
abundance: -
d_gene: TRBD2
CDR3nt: TGTGCCAGCAGAAAAGGCGGGAGAGGATACAATGAGCAGTTCTTC
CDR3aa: CASRKGGRGYNEQFF

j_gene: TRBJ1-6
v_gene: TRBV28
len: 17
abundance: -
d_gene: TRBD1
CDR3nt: TGTGCCAGCAGGTCGGGACAGTTTAGTTCCTATAATTCACCCCTCCACTTT
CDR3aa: CASRSGQFSSYNSPLHF

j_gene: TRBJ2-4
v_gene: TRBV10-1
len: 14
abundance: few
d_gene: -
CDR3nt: TGCGCCAGCAGTGACGGGGGGCAGGGAAACATTCAGTACTTC
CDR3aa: CASSDGGQGNIQYF

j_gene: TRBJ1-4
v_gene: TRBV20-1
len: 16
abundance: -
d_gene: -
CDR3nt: TGCAGTGCTAGTGGCAGGGGAAAAGCAACTAATGAAAAACTGTTTTTT
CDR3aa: CSASGRGKATNEKLFF

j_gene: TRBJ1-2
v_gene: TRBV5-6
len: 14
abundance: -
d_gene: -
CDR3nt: TGTGCCAGCAGCTTGAAAACAGGGAAGGATGGCTACACCTTC
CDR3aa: CASSLKTGKDGYTF

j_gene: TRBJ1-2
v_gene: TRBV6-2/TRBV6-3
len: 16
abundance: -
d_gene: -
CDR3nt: TGTGCCAGCAGTTACTCGACCAGGGGCGCTCTATATGGCTACACCTTC
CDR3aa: CASSYSTRGALYGYTF

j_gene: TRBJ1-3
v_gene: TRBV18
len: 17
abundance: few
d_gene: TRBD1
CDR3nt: TGTGCCAGCTCACCCTTAGGACAGGGGGCCTCACGAAACACCATATATTTT
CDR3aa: CASSPLGQGASRNTIYF

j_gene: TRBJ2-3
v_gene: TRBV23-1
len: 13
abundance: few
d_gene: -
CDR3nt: TGCGCCAGCAGTCGCCGTGCCGGTGGTACGCAGTATTTT
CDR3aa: CASSRRAGGTQYF

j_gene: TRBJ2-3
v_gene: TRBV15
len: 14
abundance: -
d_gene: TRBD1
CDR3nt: TGTGCCACCAGCGGACGGGACAGTTCAGATACGCAGTATTTT
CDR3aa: CATSGRDSSDTQYF

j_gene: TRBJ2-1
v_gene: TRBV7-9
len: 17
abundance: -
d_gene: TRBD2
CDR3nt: TGTGCCAGCAGCACCCTCGGGGGACTAGCGGTTTACAATGAGCAGTTCTTC
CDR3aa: CASSTLGGLAVYNEQFF

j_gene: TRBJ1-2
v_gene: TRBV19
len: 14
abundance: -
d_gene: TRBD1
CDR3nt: TGTGCCAGTAGTACTCTGACAGGGGTTGACGGCTACACCTTC
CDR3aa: CASSTLTGVDGYTF

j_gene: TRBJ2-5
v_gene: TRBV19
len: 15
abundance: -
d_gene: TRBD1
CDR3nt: TGTGCCAGTAGTATAGATGACAGGGCACAAGAGACCCAGTACTTC
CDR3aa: CASSIDDRAQETQYF

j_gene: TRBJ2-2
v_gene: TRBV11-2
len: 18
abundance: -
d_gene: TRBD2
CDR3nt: TGTGCCAGCAGCTTGACTTTAGTAGCGGGGGGCAGTAACGGGGAGCTGTTTTTT
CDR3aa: CASSLTLVAGGSNGELFF

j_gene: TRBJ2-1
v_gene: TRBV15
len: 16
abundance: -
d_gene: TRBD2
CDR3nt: TGTGCCACCAGCAGGCAAACCGGGACTAGCGGGAGTGAGCAGTTCTTC
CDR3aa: CATSRQTGTSGSEQFF

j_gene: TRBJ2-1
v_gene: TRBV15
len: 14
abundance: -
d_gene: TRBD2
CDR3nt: TGTGCCACCAGACGGGAGGGCTCCTACAATGAGCAGTTCTTC
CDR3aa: CATRREGSYNEQFF

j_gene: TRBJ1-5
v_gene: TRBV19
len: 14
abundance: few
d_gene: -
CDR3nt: TGTGCCAGTAGGGGGGACTCCCCGTCTGGGCCCCAGCATTTT
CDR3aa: CASRGDSPSGPQHF

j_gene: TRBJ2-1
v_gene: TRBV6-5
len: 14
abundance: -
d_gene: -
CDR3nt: TGTGCCAGCGGGGCGGCAGGTAGTAGTTATGAGCAGTTCTTC
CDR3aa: CASGAAGSSYEQFF

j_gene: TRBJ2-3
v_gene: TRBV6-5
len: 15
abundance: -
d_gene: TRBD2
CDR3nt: TGTGCCAGCAGTAATCGGCTAGCGGGCACAGATACGCAGTATTTT
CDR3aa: CASSNRLAGTDTQYF

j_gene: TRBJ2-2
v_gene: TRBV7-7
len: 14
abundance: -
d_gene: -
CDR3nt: TGTGCTAGCAGCCAGGGTGCATTGGCCGGGGAGCTGTTTTTT
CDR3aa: CASSQGALAGELFF

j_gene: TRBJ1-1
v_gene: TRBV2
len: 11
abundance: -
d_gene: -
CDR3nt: TGTGCCAGCAGGGGGGGGGACGAAGCTTTCTTT
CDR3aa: CASRGGDEAFF

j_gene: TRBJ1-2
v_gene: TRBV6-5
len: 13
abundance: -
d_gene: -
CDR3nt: TGTGCCAGCAGTCCAGGGGTTAACTATGGCTACACCTTC
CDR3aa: CASSPGVNYGYTF